Listed below are T cell receptor beta chains from one sample, sequenced in a study of shared clonotypes between healthy human individuals. Sequencing used immunoSEQ multiplex PCR; TCRdb keeps in-frame clones, though not all of them. The sample carries approximately 1.4 million clones, 98% recorded once. Sequencing used naive CD4+ T cells sorted from blood. The receptors stem from a man in his thirties or forties in good health. Each CDR3 is given with its conserved first and last residue. Each record gives: D gene, J gene, V gene, clone size, CDR3 protein, CDR3 DNA. D genes are given only for firm matches. Clone size appears in some rows only: once, few, many, or a class for an expanded clone.

d_call: -
j_call: TRBJ1-5
v_call: TRBV7-3
clone_size: once
cdr3_aa: CASSLYGNQPQHF
cdr3_nt: TGTGCCAGCAGCTTATATGGCAATCAGCCCCAGCATTTT

d_call: TRBD1
j_call: TRBJ2-6
v_call: TRBV19
clone_size: -
cdr3_aa: CASSRMNNRGTGANVLTF
cdr3_nt: TGTGCCAGTAGTAGAATGAACAACAGGGGAACTGGGGCCAACGTCCTGACTTTC

d_call: -
j_call: TRBJ2-6
v_call: TRBV18
clone_size: -
cdr3_aa: CASSPLQGSGANVLTF
cdr3_nt: TGTGCCAGCTCACCACTCCAGGGGTCTGGGGCCAACGTCCTGACTTTC

d_call: -
j_call: TRBJ2-7
v_call: TRBV28
clone_size: -
cdr3_aa: CASSLYEQYF
cdr3_nt: TGTGCCAGCAGTTTGTACGAGCAGTACTTC

d_call: -
j_call: TRBJ2-1
v_call: TRBV7-3
clone_size: -
cdr3_aa: CASSDNPGRPYNEQFF
cdr3_nt: TGTGCCAGCAGCGACAACCCGGGACGGCCCTACAATGAGCAGTTCTTC

d_call: TRBD1
j_call: TRBJ2-5
v_call: TRBV5-1
clone_size: -
cdr3_aa: CASSFGQGQETQYF
cdr3_nt: TGCGCCAGCAGCTTTGGACAGGGGCAAGAGACCCAGTACTTC

d_call: -
j_call: TRBJ2-3
v_call: TRBV29-1
clone_size: -
cdr3_aa: CSVGALVGRDTQYF
cdr3_nt: TGCAGCGTCGGGGCCCTCGTGGGGAGGGATACGCAGTATTTT

d_call: TRBD2
j_call: TRBJ2-3
v_call: TRBV14
clone_size: -
cdr3_aa: CASRELARTSTDTQYF
cdr3_nt: TGTGCCAGCAGAGAACTAGCGCGCACAAGCACAGATACGCAGTATTTT

d_call: -
j_call: TRBJ2-2
v_call: TRBV2
clone_size: -
cdr3_aa: CASSDSQRGTGELFF
cdr3_nt: TGTGCCAGCAGTGATAGCCAGCGAGGGACCGGGGAGCTGTTTTTT

d_call: TRBD2
j_call: TRBJ2-1
v_call: TRBV5-5
clone_size: -
cdr3_aa: CASSLATSGSYNEQFF
cdr3_nt: TGTGCCAGCAGCTTGGCCACTAGCGGCTCCTACAATGAGCAGTTCTTC

d_call: TRBD1
j_call: TRBJ2-2
v_call: TRBV18
clone_size: -
cdr3_aa: CASSPLRSAGGTTGELFF
cdr3_nt: TGTGCCAGCTCACCACTTCGGTCGGCAGGGGGTACCACCGGGGAGCTGTTTTTT

d_call: TRBD2
j_call: TRBJ2-3
v_call: TRBV6-1
clone_size: -
cdr3_aa: CASSVSGSTDTQYF
cdr3_nt: TGTGCCAGCAGTGTTAGCGGGAGCACAGATACGCAGTATTTT

d_call: TRBD1
j_call: TRBJ1-5
v_call: TRBV27
clone_size: once
cdr3_aa: CASSIQGLGQPQHF
cdr3_nt: TGTGCCAGCAGTATACAGGGGCTCGGTCAGCCCCAGCATTTT

d_call: TRBD1
j_call: TRBJ1-5
v_call: TRBV28
clone_size: -
cdr3_aa: CASRTGGWQPQHF
cdr3_nt: TGTGCCAGCAGAACAGGGGGCTGGCAGCCCCAGCATTTT

d_call: -
j_call: TRBJ2-5
v_call: TRBV7-7
clone_size: -
cdr3_aa: CASSLNGIQETQYF
cdr3_nt: TGTGCTAGCAGCTTAAACGGGATACAAGAGACCCAGTACTTC

d_call: TRBD1
j_call: TRBJ1-3
v_call: TRBV5-4
clone_size: -
cdr3_aa: CASSLQGVQNTIYF
cdr3_nt: TGTGCCAGCAGCTTGCAGGGGGTTCAAAACACCATATATTTT

d_call: -
j_call: TRBJ2-2
v_call: TRBV29-1
clone_size: -
cdr3_aa: CSVTASNTGELFF
cdr3_nt: TGCAGCGTGACAGCCTCGAACACCGGGGAGCTGTTTTTT

d_call: -
j_call: TRBJ1-2
v_call: TRBV7-9
clone_size: -
cdr3_aa: CASSLEGRDGYTF
cdr3_nt: TGTGCCAGCAGCTTAGAGGGGCGGGATGGCTACACCTTC

d_call: -
j_call: TRBJ2-2
v_call: TRBV4-1
clone_size: -
cdr3_aa: CASSQDDREGGELFF
cdr3_nt: TGCGCCAGCAGCCAAGATGACAGGGAGGGCGGGGAGCTGTTTTTT

d_call: -
j_call: TRBJ2-2
v_call: TRBV4-3
clone_size: once
cdr3_aa: CASSHSGTRPTGELFF
cdr3_nt: TGCGCCAGCAGCCACTCCGGGACTCGCCCCACCGGGGAGCTGTTTTTT

d_call: -
j_call: TRBJ2-2
v_call: TRBV18
clone_size: -
cdr3_aa: CASSSGPAGELFF
cdr3_nt: TGTGCCAGCTCATCAGGACCCGCCGGGGAGCTGTTTTTT

d_call: -
j_call: TRBJ1-1
v_call: TRBV10-1
clone_size: -
cdr3_aa: CASSVDRTLNTEAFF
cdr3_nt: TGCGCCAGCAGTGTAGACAGAACCTTGAACACTGAAGCTTTCTTT

d_call: -
j_call: TRBJ1-2
v_call: TRBV6-5
clone_size: -
cdr3_aa: CASSYSEARVNYGYTF
cdr3_nt: TGTGCCAGCAGTTACTCGGAGGCCAGGGTGAACTATGGCTACACCTTC

d_call: TRBD2
j_call: TRBJ2-3
v_call: TRBV4-2
clone_size: -
cdr3_aa: CASSELWAGATDTQYF
cdr3_nt: TGTGCCAGCAGCGAGCTATGGGCGGGAGCCACAGATACGCAGTATTTT

d_call: -
j_call: TRBJ2-7
v_call: TRBV18
clone_size: -
cdr3_aa: CASSPPRGKDYEQYF
cdr3_nt: TGTGCCAGCTCACCACCGAGAGGGAAGGACTACGAGCAGTACTTC

d_call: -
j_call: TRBJ2-4
v_call: TRBV5-1
clone_size: -
cdr3_aa: CASSPRPDPGAIAKNIQYF
cdr3_nt: TGCGCCAGCAGCCCGCGACCCGACCCAGGGGCAATAGCCAAAAACATTCAGTACTTC

d_call: -
j_call: TRBJ2-3
v_call: TRBV2
clone_size: -
cdr3_aa: CASSEIRRAQYF
cdr3_nt: TGTGCCAGCAGTGAAATTCGCCGGGCGCAGTATTTT

d_call: -
j_call: TRBJ2-3
v_call: TRBV7-6
clone_size: -
cdr3_aa: CASSPSGGTDTQYF
cdr3_nt: TGTGCCAGCAGCCCATCCGGGGGCACAGATACGCAGTATTTT

d_call: -
j_call: TRBJ2-1
v_call: TRBV7-9
clone_size: once
cdr3_aa: CASSRTLPEGFF
cdr3_nt: TGTGCCAGCAGCCGGACTCTCCCCGAGGGGTTCTTC

d_call: -
j_call: TRBJ1-5
v_call: TRBV10-2
clone_size: -
cdr3_aa: CASSEWEGGGNQPQHF
cdr3_nt: TGCGCCAGCAGTGAGTGGGAAGGGGGAGGCAATCAGCCCCAGCATTTT

d_call: -
j_call: TRBJ2-1
v_call: TRBV7-9
clone_size: -
cdr3_aa: CASSPAQGEQFF
cdr3_nt: TGTGCCAGCAGCCCAGCCCAGGGTGAGCAGTTCTTC

d_call: -
j_call: TRBJ1-1
v_call: TRBV28
clone_size: -
cdr3_aa: CASSTLNTEAFF
cdr3_nt: TGTGCCAGCAGCACGTTAAACACTGAAGCTTTCTTT

d_call: TRBD2
j_call: TRBJ2-1
v_call: TRBV7-2
clone_size: -
cdr3_aa: CASSRSLSGAYNEQFF
cdr3_nt: TGTGCCAGCAGCCGATCCCTTAGCGGGGCCTACAATGAGCAGTTCTTC

d_call: TRBD1
j_call: TRBJ2-7
v_call: TRBV5-1
clone_size: -
cdr3_aa: CASSAGQGDYEQYF
cdr3_nt: TGCGCCAGCAGCGCGGGACAGGGGGACTACGAGCAGTACTTC

d_call: -
j_call: TRBJ2-3
v_call: TRBV9
clone_size: -
cdr3_aa: CASSAQGGTRTDTQYF
cdr3_nt: TGTGCCAGCAGCGCCCAGGGGGGGACCCGCACAGATACGCAGTATTTT

d_call: -
j_call: TRBJ2-1
v_call: TRBV7-2
clone_size: -
cdr3_aa: CASNKQGPSSYNEQFF
cdr3_nt: TGTGCCAGCAACAAGCAGGGGCCGAGCTCCTACAATGAGCAGTTCTTC

d_call: -
j_call: TRBJ1-5
v_call: TRBV28
clone_size: -
cdr3_aa: CASSWSRNQPQHF
cdr3_nt: TGTGCCAGCAGTTGGAGCAGGAATCAGCCCCAGCATTTT

d_call: TRBD1
j_call: TRBJ1-2
v_call: TRBV5-1
clone_size: -
cdr3_aa: CASSPGTGGARNGYTF
cdr3_nt: TGCGCCAGCAGCCCCGGGACAGGGGGCGCCCGGAATGGCTACACCTTC

d_call: TRBD2
j_call: TRBJ2-7
v_call: TRBV29-1
clone_size: -
cdr3_aa: CSVESGAAGGPYEQYF
cdr3_nt: TGCAGCGTTGAAAGCGGAGCGGCGGGAGGTCCCTACGAGCAGTACTTC

d_call: -
j_call: TRBJ2-2
v_call: TRBV27
clone_size: -
cdr3_aa: CASSPHPPGELFF
cdr3_nt: TGTGCCAGCAGTCCCCATCCTCCGGGGGAGCTGTTTTTT

d_call: -
j_call: TRBJ1-2
v_call: TRBV15
clone_size: -
cdr3_aa: CATSRDQGPYGYTF
cdr3_nt: TGTGCCACCAGCAGAGACCAGGGCCCCTATGGCTACACCTTC

d_call: -
j_call: TRBJ1-5
v_call: TRBV18
clone_size: few
cdr3_aa: CASSPDSSGQPQHF
cdr3_nt: TGTGCCAGCTCACCAGACAGTTCAGGCCAGCCCCAGCATTTT

d_call: -
j_call: TRBJ2-7
v_call: TRBV28
clone_size: -
cdr3_aa: CASSLVGQGPYEQYF
cdr3_nt: TGTGCCAGCAGTTTGGTTGGGCAGGGACCCTACGAGCAGTACTTC

d_call: -
j_call: TRBJ2-3
v_call: TRBV19
clone_size: -
cdr3_aa: CASSSSDGAYTQYF
cdr3_nt: TGTGCCAGTAGTAGCTCGGATGGGGCGTATACGCAGTATTTT

d_call: -
j_call: TRBJ2-3
v_call: TRBV5-4
clone_size: -
cdr3_aa: CASSPQGPGADTQYF
cdr3_nt: TGTGCCAGCAGCCCCCAGGGGCCGGGCGCAGATACGCAGTATTTT

d_call: TRBD2
j_call: TRBJ2-7
v_call: TRBV29-1
clone_size: once
cdr3_aa: CSVELAGVGEQYF
cdr3_nt: TGCAGCGTTGAGCTAGCGGGAGTTGGCGAGCAGTACTTC

d_call: -
j_call: TRBJ2-1
v_call: TRBV11-2
clone_size: -
cdr3_aa: CASSLGGQRYNEQFF
cdr3_nt: TGTGCCAGCAGCTTAGGCGGACAGAGGTACAATGAGCAGTTCTTC

d_call: TRBD1
j_call: TRBJ1-2
v_call: TRBV29-1
clone_size: -
cdr3_aa: CSVETRTGDFGYTF
cdr3_nt: TGCAGCGTTGAGACCAGGACAGGAGACTTTGGCTACACCTTC

d_call: -
j_call: TRBJ2-1
v_call: TRBV7-9
clone_size: -
cdr3_aa: CASTPYNEQFF
cdr3_nt: TGTGCCAGCACCCCCTACAATGAGCAGTTCTTC

d_call: TRBD1
j_call: TRBJ2-1
v_call: TRBV5-1
clone_size: -
cdr3_aa: CASSLETGIVDEQFF
cdr3_nt: TGCGCCAGCAGCTTAGAGACAGGGATAGTGGATGAGCAGTTCTTC

d_call: -
j_call: TRBJ1-2
v_call: TRBV5-1
clone_size: -
cdr3_aa: CASSLADSVGGYTF
cdr3_nt: TGCGCCAGCAGCTTGGCGGACAGCGTTGGAGGCTACACCTTC

d_call: TRBD2
j_call: TRBJ2-7
v_call: TRBV19
clone_size: -
cdr3_aa: CASSILAGAYEQYF
cdr3_nt: TGTGCCAGTAGTATTTTGGCGGGAGCCTACGAGCAGTACTTC

d_call: -
j_call: TRBJ1-4
v_call: TRBV7-2
clone_size: -
cdr3_aa: CASSPRGGVDKLFF
cdr3_nt: TGTGCCAGCAGCCCCCGGGGGGGGGTAGACAAACTGTTTTTT

d_call: TRBD2
j_call: TRBJ2-1
v_call: TRBV10-3
clone_size: -
cdr3_aa: CAISESYRTGTSALRDEQFF
cdr3_nt: TGTGCCATCAGTGAGTCCTACCGAACCGGGACTAGCGCTCTTCGGGATGAGCAGTTCTTC

d_call: -
j_call: TRBJ2-5
v_call: TRBV11-2
clone_size: -
cdr3_aa: CASSLARQETQYF
cdr3_nt: TGTGCCAGCAGCTTAGCCCGCCAAGAGACCCAGTACTTC

d_call: -
j_call: TRBJ2-7
v_call: TRBV6-6
clone_size: once
cdr3_aa: CASSPDRITYEQYF
cdr3_nt: TGTGCCAGCAGTCCCGACAGGATTACCTACGAGCAGTACTTC

d_call: -
j_call: TRBJ2-7
v_call: TRBV5-6
clone_size: -
cdr3_aa: CASSFFQLSGGQYF
cdr3_nt: TGTGCCAGCAGCTTTTTTCAACTATCGGGTGGGCAGTACTTC